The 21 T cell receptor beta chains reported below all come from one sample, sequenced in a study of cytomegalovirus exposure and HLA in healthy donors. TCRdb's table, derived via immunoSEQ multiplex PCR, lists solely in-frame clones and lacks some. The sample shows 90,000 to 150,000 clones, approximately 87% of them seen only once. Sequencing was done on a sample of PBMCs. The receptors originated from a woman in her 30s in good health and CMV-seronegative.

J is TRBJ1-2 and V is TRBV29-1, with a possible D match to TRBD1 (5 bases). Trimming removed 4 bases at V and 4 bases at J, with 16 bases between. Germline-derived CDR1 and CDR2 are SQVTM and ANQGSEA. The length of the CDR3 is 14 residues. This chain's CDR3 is CSVGTSGLGYGYTF. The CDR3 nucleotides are TGCAGCGTTGGGACATCGGGCCTCGGCTATGGCTACACCTTC.

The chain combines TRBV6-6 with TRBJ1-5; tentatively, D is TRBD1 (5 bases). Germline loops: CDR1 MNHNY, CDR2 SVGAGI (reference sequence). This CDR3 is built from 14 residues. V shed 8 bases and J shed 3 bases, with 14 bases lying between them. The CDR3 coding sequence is TGTGCCAGCGGAAGGGAGGGGTCCAATCAGCCCCAGCATTTT. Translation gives CASGREGSNQPQHF.

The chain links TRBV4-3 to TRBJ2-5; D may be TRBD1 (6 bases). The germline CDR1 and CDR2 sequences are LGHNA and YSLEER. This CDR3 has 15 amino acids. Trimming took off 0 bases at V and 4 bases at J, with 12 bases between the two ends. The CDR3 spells CASSQEWGRGETQYF. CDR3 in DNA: TGCGCCAGCAGCCAAGAATGGGGGCGAGGAGAGACCCAGTACTTC.

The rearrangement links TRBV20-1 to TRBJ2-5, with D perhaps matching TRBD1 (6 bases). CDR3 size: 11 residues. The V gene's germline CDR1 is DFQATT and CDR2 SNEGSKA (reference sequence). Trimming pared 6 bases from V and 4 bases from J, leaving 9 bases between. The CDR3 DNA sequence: TGCAGTGCGCAGGGGCCAGAGACCCAGTACTTC. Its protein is CSAQGPETQYF.

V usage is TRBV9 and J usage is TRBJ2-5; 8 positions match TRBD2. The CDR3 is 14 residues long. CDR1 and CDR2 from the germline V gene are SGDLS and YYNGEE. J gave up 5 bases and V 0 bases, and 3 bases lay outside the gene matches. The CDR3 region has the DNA TGTGCCAGCAGCGTAGCTACGGGGGGGGAGACCCAGTACTTC. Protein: CASSVATGGETQYF.

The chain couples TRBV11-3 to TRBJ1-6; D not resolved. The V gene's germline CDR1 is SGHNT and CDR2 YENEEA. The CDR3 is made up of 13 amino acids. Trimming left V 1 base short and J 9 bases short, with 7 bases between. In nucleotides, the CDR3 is TGTGCCAGCAGCTTAGGCGGTTCTTCACCCCTCCACTTT. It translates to CASSLGGSSPLHF.

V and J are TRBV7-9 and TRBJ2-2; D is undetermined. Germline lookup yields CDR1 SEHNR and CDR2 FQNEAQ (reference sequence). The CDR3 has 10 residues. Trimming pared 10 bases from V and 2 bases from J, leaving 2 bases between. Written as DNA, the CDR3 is TGTGCCACTAACACCGGGGAGCTGTTTTTT. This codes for CATNTGELFF.

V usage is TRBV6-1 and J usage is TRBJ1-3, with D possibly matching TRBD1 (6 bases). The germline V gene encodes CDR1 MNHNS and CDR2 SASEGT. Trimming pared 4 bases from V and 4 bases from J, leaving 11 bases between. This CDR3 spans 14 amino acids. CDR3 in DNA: TGTGCCAGCAGTGCAGGGGTCGGGGGAAACACCATATATTTT. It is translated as CASSAGVGGNTIYF.

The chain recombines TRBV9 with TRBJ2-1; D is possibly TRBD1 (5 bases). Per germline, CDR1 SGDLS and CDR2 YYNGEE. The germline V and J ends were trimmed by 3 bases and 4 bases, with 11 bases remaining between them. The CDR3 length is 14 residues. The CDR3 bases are TGTGCCAGCAGCGAAGACAGTTTATACAATGAGCAGTTCTTC. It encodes CASSEDSLYNEQFF.

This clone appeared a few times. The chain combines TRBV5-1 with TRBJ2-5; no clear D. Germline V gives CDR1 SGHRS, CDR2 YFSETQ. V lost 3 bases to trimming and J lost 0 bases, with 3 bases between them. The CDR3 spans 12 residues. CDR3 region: CASSYYQETQYF. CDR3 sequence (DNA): TGCGCCAGCAGCTACTACCAAGAGACCCAGTACTTC.

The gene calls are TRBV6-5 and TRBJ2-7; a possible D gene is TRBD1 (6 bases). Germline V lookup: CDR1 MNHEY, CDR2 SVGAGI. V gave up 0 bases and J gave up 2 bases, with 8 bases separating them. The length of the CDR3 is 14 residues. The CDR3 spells CASSYSGDTYEQYF. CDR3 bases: TGTGCCAGCAGTTACTCGGGGGACACCTACGAGCAGTACTTC.

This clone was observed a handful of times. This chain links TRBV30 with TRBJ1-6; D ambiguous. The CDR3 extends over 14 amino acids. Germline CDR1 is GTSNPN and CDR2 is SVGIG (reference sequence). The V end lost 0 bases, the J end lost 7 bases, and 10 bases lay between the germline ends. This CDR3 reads CAWSVGLRNSPLHF. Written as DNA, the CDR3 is TGTGCCTGGAGTGTCGGTCTGCGGAATTCACCCCTCCACTTT. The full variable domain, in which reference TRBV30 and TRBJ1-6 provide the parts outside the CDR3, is SQTIHQWPATLVQPVGSPLSLECTVEGTSNPNLYWYRQAAGRGLQLLFYSVGIGQISSEVPQNLSASRPQDRQFILSSKKLLLSDSGFYLCAWSVGLRNSPLHFGNGTRLTVT.

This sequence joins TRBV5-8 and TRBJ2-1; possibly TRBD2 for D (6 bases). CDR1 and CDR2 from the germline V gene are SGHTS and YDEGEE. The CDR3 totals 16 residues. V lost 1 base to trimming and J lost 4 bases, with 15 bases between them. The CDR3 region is CASSLKGREFYNEQFF. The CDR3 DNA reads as TGTGCCAGCAGCTTGAAGGGACGGGAGTTTTACAATGAGCAGTTCTTC.

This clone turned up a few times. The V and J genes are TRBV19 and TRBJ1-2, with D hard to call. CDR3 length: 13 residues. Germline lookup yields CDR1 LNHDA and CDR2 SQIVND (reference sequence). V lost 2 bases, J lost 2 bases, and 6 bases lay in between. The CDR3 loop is CASSIRENYGYTF. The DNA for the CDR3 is TGTGCCAGTAGTATACGAGAAAACTATGGCTACACCTTC.

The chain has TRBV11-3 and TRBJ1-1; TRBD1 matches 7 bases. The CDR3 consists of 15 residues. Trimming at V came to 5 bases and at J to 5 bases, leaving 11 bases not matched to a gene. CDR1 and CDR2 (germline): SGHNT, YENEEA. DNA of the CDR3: TGTGCCAGCAGCCCAGGGGACAGCCTGGGGACTGAAGCTTTCTTT. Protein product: CASSPGDSLGTEAFF.

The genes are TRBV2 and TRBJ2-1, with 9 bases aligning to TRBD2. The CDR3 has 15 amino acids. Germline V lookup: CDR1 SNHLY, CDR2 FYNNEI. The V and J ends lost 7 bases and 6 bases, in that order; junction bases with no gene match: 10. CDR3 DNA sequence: TGTGCCAGCAATCGAGGGGCTAGCGGGGTCAATGAGCAGTTCTTC. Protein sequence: CASNRGASGVNEQFF.

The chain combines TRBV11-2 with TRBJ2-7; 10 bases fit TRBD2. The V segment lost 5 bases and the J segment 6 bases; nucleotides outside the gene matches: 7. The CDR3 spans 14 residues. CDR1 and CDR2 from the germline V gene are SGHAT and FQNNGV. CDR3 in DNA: TGTGCCAGCAGCCCAGGATGGACTAGCGGCGAGCAGTACTTC. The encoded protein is CASSPGWTSGEQYF.

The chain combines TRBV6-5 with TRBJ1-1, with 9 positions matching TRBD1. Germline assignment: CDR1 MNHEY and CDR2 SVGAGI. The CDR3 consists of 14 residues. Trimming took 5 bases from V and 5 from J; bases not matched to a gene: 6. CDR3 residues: CASSPQGAYTEAFF. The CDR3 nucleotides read TGTGCCAGCAGTCCACAGGGGGCATATACTGAAGCTTTCTTT.

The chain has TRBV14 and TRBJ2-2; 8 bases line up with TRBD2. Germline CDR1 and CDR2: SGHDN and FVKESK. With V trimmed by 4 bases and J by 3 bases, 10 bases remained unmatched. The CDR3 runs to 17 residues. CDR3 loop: CASSRPGGASYTGELFF. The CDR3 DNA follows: TGTGCCAGCAGCCGCCCCGGGGGGGCATCGTACACCGGGGAGCTGTTTTTT.

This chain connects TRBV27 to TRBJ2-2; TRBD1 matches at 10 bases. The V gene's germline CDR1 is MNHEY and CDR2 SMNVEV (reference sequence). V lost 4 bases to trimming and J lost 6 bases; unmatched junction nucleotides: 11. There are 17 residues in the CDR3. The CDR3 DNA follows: TGTGCCAGCAGTTCCCGTAGGGACAGGGGTTACGCCGGGGAGCTGTTTTTT. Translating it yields CASSSRRDRGYAGELFF.

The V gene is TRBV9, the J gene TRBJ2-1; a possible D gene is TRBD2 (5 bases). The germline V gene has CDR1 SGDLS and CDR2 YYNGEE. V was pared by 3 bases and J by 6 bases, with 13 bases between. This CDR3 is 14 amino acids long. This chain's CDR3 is CASSADRETNEQFF. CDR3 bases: TGTGCCAGCAGCGCGGACCGGGAAACCAATGAGCAGTTCTTC.